This passage covers 32 T cell receptor beta chains from one sample sequenced in a study of healthy donors' naive CD4 and CD8 T cells. Each TCR library used around 500 ng of total RNA and a linear amplification protocol. TCRdb itself ran the reads through MiXCR, one entry per CDR3 protein. This table has approximately 180,000 distinct CDR3 sequences, 65% to 80% appearing once. Material for sequencing was naive CD4+ and CD8+ T cells sorted from blood, pooled from several donors. These receptors all come from a pool of human donors in good health; the sample pools cells from several healthy donors.

The J gene is TRBJ1-5, the V gene TRBV27, with D unresolved. V lost 0 bases and J lost 0, with 6 bases in between. The CDR3 has 15 amino acids. Per germline, CDR1 MNHEY and CDR2 SMNVEV (reference sequence). The CDR3, as DNA: TGTGCCAGCAGTTTATCCAGTTATAGCAATCAGCCCCAGCATTTT. Protein product: CASSLSSYSNQPQHF.

V gene TRBV30 combines with J gene TRBJ2-1; TRBD1 matches at 9 bases. The CDR3 is 15 residues long. Germline CDR1 is GTSNPN and CDR2 is SVGIG (reference sequence). V dropped 5 bases and J dropped 6; count of bases not matched to a gene: 11. CDR3 in DNA: TGTGCCTGGGATCGGGCGGGACAGGGCAGCAATGAGCAGTTCTTC. It yields the protein CAWDRAGQGSNEQFF.

The genes are TRBV29-1 and TRBJ2-1; 8 bases agree with TRBD2. V was clipped by 1 base and J by 3 bases; unmatched bases: 5. The CDR3 has 15 amino acids. Per the germline V gene, CDR1 is SQVTM and CDR2 is ANQGSEA. The CDR3 protein is CSVEGSAGGYNEQFF. Written as DNA, the CDR3 is TGCAGCGTTGAAGGGTCGGCGGGGGGCTACAATGAGCAGTTCTTC.

V usage is TRBV27 and J usage is TRBJ2-3; TRBD2 is a possible D gene (5 bases). V was clipped by 4 bases and J by 2 bases, with 7 bases between them. The germline V gene encodes CDR1 MNHEY and CDR2 SMNVEV (reference sequence). This CDR3 region has 13 residues. This CDR3 is CASSYGITDTQYF. The DNA for the CDR3 is TGTGCCAGCAGTTACGGGATCACAGATACGCAGTATTTT.

The table lists this clonotype with a count of one. The V and J genes are TRBV6-5 and TRBJ1-5; D gene ambiguous. The CDR3 runs to 14 residues. The germline gives CDR1 MNHEY, CDR2 SVGAGI. The germline V and J ends were trimmed by 7 bases and 4 bases, with 14 bases remaining between them. This CDR3 is CASKPGLINQPQHF. CDR3 in DNA: TGTGCCAGCAAGCCGGGCCTCATTAATCAGCCCCAGCATTTT.

V is TRBV19 and J is TRBJ1-1; TRBD1 matches 7 bases. Trimming removed 10 bases from V and 5 bases from J; junction bases left unmatched: 10. The CDR3 loop spans 13 amino acids. CDR1 and CDR2 from the germline V gene are LNHDA and SQIVND (reference sequence). The CDR3 protein is CATRITGVTEAFF. In DNA, the CDR3 is TGTGCCACCCGCATAACAGGGGTGACTGAAGCTTTCTTT.

The chain has TRBV15 and TRBJ2-7; 10 bases fit TRBD1. This CDR3 region has 16 residues. Germline V CDR1 and CDR2: LNHNV, YYDKDF (reference sequence). The V gene end was trimmed by 0 bases and the J gene end by 2 bases; junction bases not matched to a gene: 4. CDR3 coding DNA: TGTGCCACCAGCAGAGACAGGACAGGGGGAACCTACGAGCAGTACTTC. Translation gives CATSRDRTGGTYEQYF.

J is TRBJ1-4 and V is TRBV5-1; 12 bases agree with TRBD1. The germline CDR1 and CDR2 sequences are SGHRS and YFSETQ. The CDR3 runs to 16 residues. The V and J ends lost 4 bases and 8 bases, in that order; junction bases with no gene match: 9. As DNA, the CDR3 is TGCGCCAGCAGCGAGGGACAGGGGGCAGTAAGAGAAAAACTGTTTTTT. Translating it yields CASSEGQGAVREKLFF.

The rearrangement joins TRBV29-1 to TRBJ1-1, with 7 positions matching TRBD1. Losses at the gene ends were 6 bases for V and 1 base for J; bases not matched to a gene: 8. Germline V gives CDR1 SQVTM, CDR2 ANQGSEA. The CDR3 sequence is 14 residues long. The CDR3 loop is CSVPKTGWNTEAFF. CDR3 nucleotide sequence: TGCAGCGTACCAAAGACAGGGTGGAACACTGAAGCTTTCTTT. Drawing the rest from reference TRBV29-1 and TRBJ1-1, the complete variable domain is SAVISQKPSRDICQRGTSLTIQCQVDSQVTMMFWYRQQPGQSLTLIATANQGSEATYESGFVIDKFPISRPNLTFSTLTVSNMSPEDSSIYLCSVPKTGWNTEAFFGQGTRLTVV.

V and J are TRBV27 and TRBJ2-7; a possible D gene is TRBD2 (5 bases). Germline values: CDR1 MNHEY, CDR2 SMNVEV (reference sequence). V gave up 0 bases and J gave up 4 bases, with 16 bases separating them. The length of the CDR3 is 16 residues. CDR3 residues: CASSLSLVIARYEQYF. The CDR3 DNA follows: TGTGCCAGCAGTTTATCCCTAGTCATAGCGCGATACGAGCAGTACTTC.

V gene TRBV19 combines with J gene TRBJ2-7, with D possibly TRBD1 on 6 matching bases. Germline V gene lookup returns CDR1 LNHDA and CDR2 SQIVND (reference sequence). V was trimmed by 8 bases and J by 1 base, leaving 12 bases between them. CDR3 length equals 13 residues. This CDR3 is CASAGTLSYEQYF. The CDR3, as DNA: TGTGCCAGTGCCGGGACATTATCCTACGAGCAGTACTTC. Full variable domain (outside the CDR3, taken from reference TRBV19 and TRBJ2-7): DGGITQSPKYLFRKEGQNVTLSCEQNLNHDAMYWYRQDPGQGLRLIYYSQIVNDFQKGDIAEGYSVSREKKESFPLTVTSAQKNPTAFYLCASAGTLSYEQYFGPGTRLTVT.

A few counts support this clonotype. One junction end does not reproduce the germline sequence, and a read error may be involved. This sequence joins TRBV5-1 and TRBJ1-2, with D unclear. Per the germline V gene, CDR1 is SGHRS and CDR2 is YFSETQ. The CDR3 is 13 residues long. The CDR3: CASSLESLGLRSF. Here the CDR3 DNA reads TGCGCCAGCAGCTTGGAATCGCTGGGTTTGAGGAGCTTC.

This clonotype occurred a few times. This chain joins TRBV5-5 and TRBJ2-5; tentatively, D is TRBD2 (5 bases). Germline CDR1 SGHKS, CDR2 YYEKEE (reference sequence). The CDR3 runs 14 residues. The V and J ends lost 6 bases and 5 bases respectively, with 17 bases between them. This CDR3 is CASNDLTRVETQYF. As DNA, the CDR3 is TGTGCCAGCAACGACCTGACGAGGGTGGAGACCCAGTACTTC.

This clonotype appeared once. The chain couples TRBV11-1 to TRBJ2-2, with D possibly matching TRBD2 (6 bases). Germline CDR1 and CDR2: SGHAT and FQDESV (reference sequence). The CDR3 covers 15 residues. The V end lost 2 bases, the J end lost 7 bases, and 14 bases lay between the germline ends. CDR3 residues: CASSLKVSSVGELFF. DNA of the CDR3: TGTGCCAGCAGCTTAAAGGTTTCTAGCGTCGGGGAGCTGTTTTTT.

This clonotype showed up just a few times. This rearrangement joins TRBV6-1 to TRBJ1-5, with D hard to call. Deletions cut 7 bases from V and 9 bases from J, with 13 bases between. This CDR3 spans 12 amino acids. The germline V gene has CDR1 MNHNS and CDR2 SASEGT. CDR3 region: CASNSFSGPQHF. The CDR3 nucleotides are TGTGCCAGCAATTCGTTTTCAGGGCCCCAGCATTTT.

The genes are TRBV27 and TRBJ1-5; D unclear. Trimming stripped 3 bases from V and 9 bases from J, with 9 bases between. The CDR3 length is 12 residues. Germline V lookup: CDR1 MNHEY, CDR2 SMNVEV (reference sequence). CDR3 in amino acids: CASSLVAGPQHF. CDR3 in DNA: TGTGCCAGCAGTTTGGTCGCGGGGCCCCAGCATTTT.

This clonotype has only a few counts. The V and J genes are TRBV29-1 and TRBJ2-7; tentatively, D is TRBD1 or TRBD2 (5 bases each). The CDR3 runs 13 residues. Looked up from germline, CDR1 is SQVTM and CDR2 is ANQGSEA. Trimming shortened V by 6 bases and J by 4 bases, and 16 bases separated the two germline ends. CDR3 nucleotides: TGCAGCGTATTCGGGACGGAGACTTACGAGCAGTACTTC. Amino acids: CSVFGTETYEQYF.

The chain has TRBV20-1 and TRBJ2-7, with D perhaps TRBD1 (6 bases). The germline V gene encodes CDR1 DFQATT and CDR2 SNEGSKA (reference sequence). The CDR3 length is 14 residues. Here the CDR3 DNA reads TGCAGCGTTGAATTAGTGGACAGAACCTACGAGCAGTACTTC. This sequence encodes CSVELVDRTYEQYF.

This rearrangement joins TRBV6-5 to TRBJ1-2; possible D gene TRBD1, 5 bases. The germline CDR1 and CDR2 sequences are MNHEY and SVGAGI. Trimming cost V 1 base and J 6 bases, with 15 bases left between them. CDR3 length: 15 amino acids. CDR3 coding DNA: TGTGCCAGCAGTTACTTTGGAAGGGGCGGCCATGGCTACACCTTC. Translating it yields CASSYFGRGGHGYTF.

This chain joins TRBV6-5 and TRBJ2-1, with D possibly being TRBD1 or TRBD2 (5 bases each). CDR3 length: 19 residues. The germline CDR1 and CDR2 sequences are MNHEY and SVGAGI. Trimming took off 3 bases at V and 4 bases at J, with 25 bases between the two ends. Here the CDR3 DNA reads TGTGCCAGCAGTTATTCGGGATCAAGGCTCCCTTGGGGGTACAATGAGCAGTTCTTC. Its protein is CASSYSGSRLPWGYNEQFF.

This clonotype has only a few counts. V and J are TRBV10-3 and TRBJ2-2; 9 bases are shared with TRBD1. With 3 bases clipped from V and 2 bases from J, the junction kept 7 bases outside the gene matches. The CDR3 sequence is 17 residues long. Germline values: CDR1 ENHRY, CDR2 SYGVKD. CDR3 DNA: TGTGCCATCAGTGACGTTCCGGGACAGGGTAACACCGGGGAGCTGTTTTTT. Protein: CAISDVPGQGNTGELFF.

The chain recombines TRBV29-1 with TRBJ2-6; D is ambiguous. Looked up from germline, CDR1 is SQVTM and CDR2 is ANQGSEA. With 4 bases removed from V and 1 base from J, the gap between germline ends came to 5 bases. This CDR3 is 13 amino acids long. CDR3 loop: CSVGESGANVLTF. The CDR3, as DNA: TGCAGCGTTGGGGAATCTGGGGCCAACGTCCTGACTTTC.

This clonotype was seen more than once but under ten times. The chain is built from TRBV5-1 and TRBJ1-2; TRBD1 is a possible D gene (5 bases). The germline V gene has CDR1 SGHRS and CDR2 YFSETQ. CDR3 length equals 14 residues. V lost 0 bases to trimming and J lost 7 bases, with 13 bases between them. CDR3 amino acids: CASSLEEGRAGYTF. The CDR3, as DNA: TGCGCCAGCAGCTTGGAAGAGGGCAGGGCTGGCTACACCTTC. Drawing the rest from reference TRBV5-1 and TRBJ1-2, the complete variable domain is KAGVTQTPRYLIKTRGQQVTLSCSPISGHRSVSWYQQTPGQGLQFLFEYFSETQRNKGNFPGRFSGRQFSNSRSEMNVSTLELGDSALYLCASSLEEGRAGYTFGSGTRLTVV.

The chain uses TRBV19 and TRBJ2-1; no reliable D call. The germline gives CDR1 LNHDA, CDR2 SQIVND (reference sequence). V lost 5 bases to trimming and J lost 8 bases, with 16 bases between them. The CDR3 runs to 14 residues. The CDR3 loop reads CASSSRIPSDEQFF. The CDR3 DNA follows: TGTGCCAGTAGTTCTAGGATCCCTTCGGATGAGCAGTTCTTC.

This chain joins TRBV15 and TRBJ2-1; no definite D call. Trimming stripped 0 bases from V and 8 bases from J, with 8 bases between. CDR3 length equals 13 residues. Germline CDR1 and CDR2: LNHNV and YYDKDF (reference sequence). For the CDR3, the DNA is TGTGCCACCAGCAGAGATCTGGGCGATGAGCAGTTCTTC. This encodes CATSRDLGDEQFF.

This chain connects TRBV29-1 to TRBJ2-2; 11 nucleotides agree with TRBD2. The CDR3 is 16 residues long. V was clipped by 7 bases and J by 1 base; unmatched bases: 8. Germline CDR1 reads SQVTM; CDR2 reads ANQGSEA. The CDR3 reads CSGGTSGERNTGELFF. The CDR3 DNA reads as TGCAGCGGGGGGACTAGCGGAGAAAGGAACACCGGGGAGCTGTTTTTT.

Here the CDR3 DNA reads TGTGCCAGTAGTACGGAGGGAAGCAATCAGCCCCAGCATTTT. This encodes CASSTEGSNQPQHF. The J gene is TRBJ1-5, the V gene TRBV19; no clear D gene. V lost 4 bases to trimming and J lost 1 base, with 8 bases between them. Germline values: CDR1 LNHDA, CDR2 SQIVND (reference sequence). The CDR3 is made up of 14 amino acids.

Notes on this clonotype: A junction end diverges from the germline sequence, so it may reflect a read error. The chain has TRBV15 and TRBJ2-1, with 11 bases fitting TRBD2. The germline gives CDR1 LNHNV, CDR2 YYDKDF (reference sequence). This CDR3 has 16 residues. CDR3 residues: CATSREGLAEYNEQLF. The CDR3 DNA is TGTGCCACCAGCAGAGAGGGACTAGCGGAGTACAATGAGCAGCTCTTC.

The chain employs TRBV29-1 and TRBJ2-7, with D hard to call. The germline V gene encodes CDR1 SQVTM and CDR2 ANQGSEA. The CDR3 runs to 13 residues. V was clipped by 2 bases and J by 0 bases, with 8 bases between them. The CDR3 loop is CSVEKESSYEQYF. The CDR3, as DNA: TGCAGCGTTGAAAAAGAGAGCTCCTACGAGCAGTACTTC.

The chain recombines TRBV27 with TRBJ2-7, with D perhaps TRBD1 (5 bases). Germline V gene data show CDR1 as MNHEY and CDR2 as SMNVEV (reference sequence). This CDR3 is 13 amino acids long. V lost 5 bases and J 5 bases, leaving 13 bases between the germline ends. The CDR3 region has the DNA TGTGCCAGCAGTCTTCAGGGCTCTCACGAGCAGTACTTC. Protein sequence: CASSLQGSHEQYF.

This clonotype turned up a few times. The gene calls are TRBV29-1 and TRBJ1-2; 9 nucleotides line up with TRBD1. CDR1 and CDR2 (germline): SQVTM, ANQGSEA. The CDR3 is 13 residues long. V trimming: 5 bases; J trimming: 4 bases; junction bases outside the gene matches: 5. This CDR3 is CSVPGQGTYGYTF. CDR3 in DNA: TGCAGCGTTCCGGGACAGGGTACCTATGGCTACACCTTC.

This clonotype has only a few counts. The chain employs TRBV7-2 and TRBJ2-2; 7 bases match TRBD2. Germline trimming cut 4 bases from V and 4 bases from J; bases unmatched to any gene: 15. Per the germline V gene, CDR1 is SGHTA and CDR2 is FQGNSA. The CDR3 has 18 amino acids. The CDR3 DNA follows: TGTGCCAGCAGCTCCCGACTAGCCGTTACTGCTAGCACCGGGGAGCTGTTTTTT. Encoded protein: CASSSRLAVTASTGELFF.